These T cell receptor beta chains were read from a single sample in a study of T cell repertoires in cytomegalovirus infection. What these receptors recognize is not known. TCRdb redid the calling of the reads with MiXCR, one entry per CDR3 protein. Of about 350,000 distinct CDR3 sequences detected, roughly a third appear once; the ten largest clones hold 13%. Sequencing used cultured PBMCs, obtained from culture after CMV antigen stimulation. All receptors come from a human donor in good health (CMV status not recorded). Some clones in this sample may be carry-over from other donors' samples. The CDR3 runs from the conserved cysteine through the conserved F or W. Each record gives: clone size, V gene, J gene, D gene, CDR3 length, CDR3 DNA, CDR3 protein. D genes are given only for firm matches. Expanded clones get a size class; other rows say once, few or many, or leave the size out.

many	TRBV7-8	TRBJ2-1	-	12	TGTGCCAGCAGCTCGGTTTACAATGAGCAGTTCTTC	CASSSVYNEQFF
-	TRBV20-1	TRBJ2-5	-	10	TGCAGTGCTGACAAAGAGACCCAGTACTTC	CSADKETQYF
-	TRBV27	TRBJ1-2	-	13	TGTGCCAGCAGTCGCGGTTTGGGGTATGGCTACACCTTC	CASSRGLGYGYTF
-	TRBV4-3	TRBJ2-1	-	15	TGCGCCAGCAGCGAGGGGGGGATCTCCTACAATGAGCAGTTCTTC	CASSEGGISYNEQFF
few	TRBV12-3/TRBV12-4	TRBJ2-3	TRBD2	16	TGTGCCAGCAGTCCCACCGGGACTAGCGGATTAGATACGCAGTATTTT	CASSPTGTSGLDTQYF
-	TRBV5-1	TRBJ1-4	-	12	TGCGCCAGCAGCCCGGAGGGGGAAAAACTGTTTTTT	CASSPEGEKLFF
-	TRBV7-3	TRBJ2-5	TRBD1	19	TGTGCCAGCAGCTTAAAGAGGAATCCCCGGGACAGCCATAAGAAGACCCAGTACTTC	CASSLKRNPRDSHKKTQYF
many	TRBV4-1	TRBJ1-1	-	16	TGCGCCAGCAGCCAAGAATTTTTGGGCTGGAACACTGAAGCTTTCTTT	CASSQEFLGWNTEAFF
-	TRBV9	TRBJ1-1	-	12	TGTGCCAGCAGCGGAAGGAGGACTGAAGCTTTCTTT	CASSGRRTEAFF
-	TRBV29-1	TRBJ2-2	TRBD1	13	TGCAGCTGCCGGACAGGGATCACCGGGGAGCTGTTTTTT	CSCRTGITGELFF
few	TRBV6-1	TRBJ2-5	TRBD2	15	TGTGCCAGCAGTGAATTAAGGGGAGGGAGAGAGACCCAGTACTTC	CASSELRGGRETQYF
-	TRBV11-2	TRBJ2-4	-	9	TGTGCCAGCAGCTCCCTCCCGAGGTTC	CASSSLPRF
few	TRBV6-2/TRBV6-3	TRBJ1-1	-	12	TGTGCCAGCACCCCGCGGGGGGCTGAAGCTTTCTTT	CASTPRGAEAFF
-	TRBV7-2	TRBJ2-1	-	18	TGTGCCAGCAGCTTCTACCTGGGACCCACGAGCTCCTACAATGAGCAGTTCTTC	CASSFYLGPTSSYNEQFF
-	TRBV18	TRBJ1-5	TRBD1	15	TGTGCCAGCTCTCGACAGGGTTTAAAGGGACAGCCCCAGCATTTT	CASSRQGLKGQPQHF
few	TRBV7-2	TRBJ2-7	TRBD2	17	TGTGCCAGCAGCTTACAGCCGACTAGCGGATCTCTCCACGAGCAGTACTTC	CASSLQPTSGSLHEQYF
few	TRBV28	TRBJ1-4	TRBD1	17	TGTGCCAGCAGTAAATGGACAGGGGGCGCCCCTAATGAAAAACTGTTTTTT	CASSKWTGGAPNEKLFF
few	TRBV7-2	TRBJ2-2	-	13	TGTGCCAGCAGCTACATAGGGTCCGGGGAGCTGTTTTTT	CASSYIGSGELFF
-	TRBV19	TRBJ1-2	-	12	TGTGCCACTCGGAAGGGGGACTATGGCTACACCTTC	CATRKGDYGYTF
-	TRBV7-9	TRBJ1-6	TRBD1	15	TGTGCCAGCAGCGAAAGGGACAGAGACAATTCACCCCTCCACTTT	CASSERDRDNSPLHF
few	TRBV6-6	TRBJ2-1	-	18	TGTGCCAGCAGTTACTCGCCCCCCAGTCGGTGGTCCTACAATGAGCAGTTCTTC	CASSYSPPSRWSYNEQFF
few	TRBV4-1	TRBJ2-3	TRBD2	15	TGCGCCAGCAGCCGCTGGACTAGCTACACAGATACGCAGTATTTT	CASSRWTSYTDTQYF
-	TRBV7-9	TRBJ2-5	-	17	TGTGCCAGCAGATTAACCGGATTACGTGGGATCGGTGAGACCCAGTACTTC	CASRLTGLRGIGETQYF
few	TRBV19	TRBJ2-2	TRBD1	14	TGTGCCAGTAGTAATAGACAGGGCCCCGGGGAGCTGTTTTTT	CASSNRQGPGELFF
-	TRBV19	TRBJ1-5	TRBD1	14	TGTGCCAGTAGTATTGGACAGGGGGCCTTGTCCCAGCATTTT	CASSIGQGALSQHF
many	TRBV7-2	TRBJ2-3	TRBD2	17	TGTGCCAGCAGCTTAGCGCCAACTAGCGGGAGGGCCTATACGCAGTATTTT	CASSLAPTSGRAYTQYF
-	TRBV11-3	TRBJ2-1	TRBD2	17	TGTGCCAGCAGCCGGACTAGCGGGCCGAGCTCCTACAATGAGCAGTTCTTC	CASSRTSGPSSYNEQFF
-	TRBV4-1	TRBJ2-2	-	9	TGCGCCAGCACCGGGGAGCTGTTTTTT	CASTGELFF
many	TRBV7-2	TRBJ2-1	-	12	TGTGCCAGCAGTGTAGACGGGAACCAACAGTTCTTC	CASSVDGNQQFF